The 27 T cell receptor beta chains below were found in one sample sequenced in a study of blood T cell repertoires in COVID-19 (dated by TCRdb to 2018 to 2020). The library relied on the immunoSEQ multiplex PCR assay. The table was pulled from immuneACCESS by TCRdb, which kept in-frame rearrangements only. Such tables lose some clones; where checked, under half of the loss comes from unresolved V genes, and the rest has no known cause. In all, the sample holds approximately 190,000 clones, and about 82% of those were seen once. The top ten clones comprise about 5% of the sample. Material for sequencing was peripheral blood. These receptors all stem from a woman in her thirties with acute or convalescent COVID-19.

The V and J genes are TRBV7-2 and TRBJ2-1; 10 bases fit TRBD2. V gave up 1 base and J gave up 5 bases; unmatched junction bases: 8. Per germline, CDR1 SGHTA and CDR2 FQGNSA. This CDR3 comprises 17 residues. The CDR3 bases are TGTGCCAGCAGCTTAGGTTCGCTAGCGGGAGCAAACAATGAGCAGTTCTTC. Residues: CASSLGSLAGANNEQFF.

In its sample, this clone was seen once. The J gene is TRBJ2-3, the V gene TRBV4-2; TRBD2 aligns across 7 bases. This CDR3 spans 16 amino acids. Unmatched junction bases numbered 4, after V lost 0 bases and J lost 1 base. Germline V gives CDR1 LGHNA, CDR2 YNFKEQ. CDR3 nucleotide sequence: TGTGCCAGCAGCCAAGAGCCAAGCGGGGGCACAGATACGCAGTATTTT. This encodes CASSQEPSGGTDTQYF.

This clone occurred once. The V call is TRBV23-1, the J call TRBJ1-5; D call uncertain. TRBV23-1 is treated as an ORF (open reading frame) with a function not yet certain. V lost 5 bases and J lost 2, with 10 bases in between. This CDR3 has 14 residues. The CDR3 here is CASSIQVGNQPQHF. CDR3 DNA: TGCGCCAGCAGTATCCAGGTGGGCAATCAGCCCCAGCATTTT.

In its sample, this clone was seen once. The chain recombines TRBV5-1 with TRBJ2-1; 12 nucleotides line up with TRBD2. From germline, CDR1 is SGHRS and CDR2 YFSETQ. The CDR3 contains 14 residues. With 5 bases clipped from V and 7 bases from J, the junction kept 4 bases outside the gene matches. The CDR3 here is CASRTSGGWNEQFF. The CDR3 DNA reads as TGCGCCAGCAGAACTAGCGGGGGGTGGAATGAGCAGTTCTTC. The variable domain in full, with the rest retrieved from reference TRBV5-1 and TRBJ2-1, is KAGVTQTPRYLIKTRGQQVTLSCSPISGHRSVSWYQQTPGQGLQFLFEYFSETQRNKGNFPGRFSGRQFSNSRSEMNVSTLELGDSALYLCASRTSGGWNEQFFGPGTRLTVL.

This CDR3 reads CASSPGTDSPLHF. In DNA, the CDR3 is TGCGCCAGCAGCCCAGGTACGGATTCACCCCTCCACTTT. The rearrangement joins TRBV4-3 to TRBJ1-6; no firm D call. The CDR3 spans 13 residues. Trimming cost V 4 bases and J 8 bases, with 9 bases left between them. CDR1 and CDR2 (germline): LGHNA, YSLEER.

The V call is TRBV12-3 or TRBV12-4, the J call TRBJ2-1; TRBD1 matches at 7 bases. The CDR3 has 12 residues. The ends lost 4 bases at V and 9 bases at J; junction bases unmatched: 3. CDR3 loop: CASSYTGVEQFF. The CDR3 nucleotides are TGTGCCAGCAGTTATACAGGGGTTGAGCAGTTCTTC.

The chain couples TRBV3-1 (or the pseudogene TRBV3-2) to TRBJ1-2; 8 bases agree with TRBD1. The CDR3 consists of 20 residues. After removal of 2 bases from V and 0 bases from J, the junction contained 17 bases not matched to a gene. Per the germline V gene, CDR1 is LGHDT and CDR2 is YNNKEL (reference sequence). This CDR3 is CASSQLPLGQANLANYGYTF. CDR3 sequence (DNA): TGTGCCAGCAGCCAACTCCCCTTGGGACAGGCGAACTTAGCTAACTATGGCTACACCTTC.

The V and J genes are TRBV4-3 and TRBJ1-6, with TRBD1 matching over 7 bases. The CDR3 is 18 residues long. Germline V CDR1 and CDR2: LGHNA, YSLEER. Trimming at V came to 0 bases and at J to 9 bases, leaving 14 bases not matched to a gene. CDR3 protein: CASSQDDGQGVSSSPLHF. The CDR3 nucleotides are TGCGCCAGCAGCCAAGATGACGGGCAGGGGGTCTCCTCTTCACCCCTCCACTTT.

The chain carries TRBV19 and TRBJ2-7; 8 bases match TRBD2. CDR1 and CDR2 (germline): LNHDA, SQIVND (reference sequence). V gave up 3 bases and J gave up 1 base; unmatched junction bases: 11. The CDR3 runs to 17 residues. This CDR3 reads CASSMEISGGISYEQYF. The CDR3 nucleotides read TGTGCCAGTAGTATGGAGATATCGGGAGGGATATCCTACGAGCAGTACTTC.

The V call is TRBV27, the J call TRBJ2-3, with D possibly TRBD2 on 7 matching bases. Germline-derived CDR1 and CDR2 are MNHEY and SMNVEV (reference sequence). Trimming cost V 4 bases and J 4 bases, with 12 bases left between them. The CDR3 sequence is 14 residues long. CDR3 nucleotides: TGTGCCAGCAGTTCCTGGGGGGGCCCAGATACGCAGTATTTT. It specifies CASSSWGGPDTQYF.

The V and J genes are TRBV4-3 and TRBJ2-1; 8 bases are a match to TRBD2. CDR3 length: 16 amino acids. Germline V gives CDR1 LGHNA, CDR2 YSLEER. Trimming at V came to 1 base and at J to 3 bases, leaving 5 bases not matched to a gene. CDR3 sequence reads: CASSQAVAGHYNEQFF. The CDR3 bases are TGCGCCAGCAGCCAAGCGGTAGCGGGGCACTACAATGAGCAGTTCTTC.

This clone has more than one count but fewer than ten. The chain employs TRBV5-1 and TRBJ2-1, with a possible D match to TRBD1 (6 bases). This CDR3 is 16 amino acids long. The V gene's germline CDR1 is SGHRS and CDR2 YFSETQ. The V end was cut by 5 bases, the J end by 4 bases, with 19 bases between. The CDR3 is CASRALTGNIYNEQFF. The CDR3 DNA follows: TGCGCCAGCAGAGCCCTAACAGGGAACATTTACAATGAGCAGTTCTTC.

V gene TRBV14 combines with J gene TRBJ2-3; perhaps TRBD2 as D (6 bases). Germline V gene lookup returns CDR1 SGHDN and CDR2 FVKESK. The CDR3 extends over 15 amino acids. The ends were cut back, 4 bases at V and 2 bases at J, with 13 bases in the middle. The CDR3 is CASSRRRGYTDTQYF. Here the CDR3 DNA reads TGTGCCAGCAGCCGACGCCGGGGGTACACAGATACGCAGTATTTT.

The rearrangement joins TRBV27 to TRBJ2-7, with 7 nucleotides matching TRBD1. CDR1 and CDR2 (germline): MNHEY, SMNVEV (reference sequence). V shed 6 bases and J 7 bases; nucleotides not matched to a gene: 6. The CDR3 sequence is 12 residues long. In nucleotides, the CDR3 is TGTGCCAGCAGAACGGGACAGAGAGAGCAGTACTTC. It translates to CASRTGQREQYF.

The chain recombines TRBV2 with TRBJ2-7, with D possibly matching TRBD1 (5 bases). Germline CDR1 and CDR2: SNHLY and FYNNEI. Between the trimmed V and J ends, which lost 6 bases and 0 bases, there was a span of 18 bases. This CDR3 is built from 16 residues. The CDR3 coding sequence is TGTGCCAGCAGAGATATGAGCACAGGAAGCTCCTACGAGCAGTACTTC. Translated, it gives CASRDMSTGSSYEQYF.

The chain couples TRBV3-1 (or the pseudogene TRBV3-2) to TRBJ2-7, with 9 bases matching TRBD1. Germline V lookup: CDR1 LGHDT, CDR2 YNNKEL (reference sequence). V shed 0 bases, J shed 4 bases, and the junction held 13 bases outside the gene matches. The CDR3 contains 18 residues. CDR3 residues: CASSQEGGQGEGRYEQYF. CDR3 sequence (DNA): TGTGCCAGCAGCCAAGAGGGGGGACAGGGAGAGGGACGGTACGAGCAGTACTTC.

The chain carries TRBV3-1 (or the pseudogene TRBV3-2) and TRBJ1-6, with D hard to call. The CDR3 loop spans 15 amino acids. With 1 base removed from V and 0 bases from J, the gap between germline ends came to 4 bases. Germline lookup yields CDR1 LGHDT and CDR2 YNNKEL (reference sequence). In DNA form, the CDR3 reads TGTGCCAGCAGCCAAGGGAGCTCCTATAATTCACCCCTCCACTTT. This sequence encodes CASSQGSSYNSPLHF.

This clone was counted a single time. The chain has TRBV27 and TRBJ1-4; maybe TRBD1 (5 bases). There are 18 residues in the CDR3. Trimming cost V 0 bases and J 2 bases, with 16 bases left between them. Looked up from germline, CDR1 is MNHEY and CDR2 is SMNVEV (reference sequence). The CDR3 here is CASSLSRRGISTNEKLFF. CDR3 nucleotides: TGTGCCAGCAGTTTATCGCGGAGGGGAATTAGCACTAATGAAAAACTGTTTTTT.

The V call is TRBV6-5, the J call TRBJ2-3, with 9 positions matching TRBD2. V lost 2 bases, J lost 0 bases, and 0 bases stayed unmatched. From germline, CDR1 is MNHEY and CDR2 SVGAGI. The CDR3 length is 15 residues. The CDR3 DNA reads TGTGCCAGCAGTTACCTAGCGGGAAGCACAGATACGCAGTATTTT. Protein product: CASSYLAGSTDTQYF.

For the CDR3, the DNA is TGTGCCAGTAGTGTCTCAGGGGTGAGCAATTCACCCCTCCACTTT. This codes for CASSVSGVSNSPLHF. V gene TRBV19 combines with J gene TRBJ1-6; maybe TRBD1 (6 bases). The CDR3 is 15 amino acids. The ends were cut back, 5 bases at V and 7 bases at J, with 15 bases in the middle. CDR1 LNHDA and CDR2 SQIVND come from the germline V gene (reference sequence).

The gene calls are TRBV19 and TRBJ2-3; a possible D gene is TRBD2 (7 bases). The V end lost 9 bases, the J end lost 3 bases, and 16 bases lay between the germline ends. Germline V lookup: CDR1 LNHDA, CDR2 SQIVND (reference sequence). The CDR3 covers 14 residues. The CDR3 protein is CASGEGGRTDTQYF. The DNA of the CDR3 is TGTGCCAGCGGGGAGGGGGGGCGGACAGATACGCAGTATTTT.

In this sample, this clone turned up many times. The chain employs TRBV6-4 and TRBJ2-1; D is perhaps TRBD2 (6 bases). Trimming took off 4 bases at V and 9 bases at J, with 13 bases between the two ends. Germline V gene data show CDR1 as MRHNA and CDR2 as SNTAGT. The CDR3 extends over 13 amino acids. CDR3 bases: TGTGCCAGCAGTGTTCGCGGGGTCAGTGAGCAGTTCTTC. The encoded protein is CASSVRGVSEQFF.

This chain links TRBV11-3 with TRBJ2-1; 12 positions match TRBD2. The CDR3 sequence is 17 residues long. J lost 9 bases, V lost 1 base, and 10 bases had no gene match. Germline lookup yields CDR1 SGHNT and CDR2 YENEEA. CDR3 sequence: CASSLALGRTSGAEQFF. As DNA, the CDR3 is TGTGCCAGCAGCTTAGCATTGGGACGGACTAGCGGGGCTGAGCAGTTCTTC.

This chain uses TRBV25-1 with TRBJ2-2, with D possibly matching TRBD1 (6 bases). Trimming removed 6 bases at V and 7 bases at J, with 15 bases between. This CDR3 spans 14 amino acids. The germline gives CDR1 MGHDK, CDR2 SYGVNS. The CDR3 region is CASRGQGYGGELFF. In nucleotides, the CDR3 is TGTGCCAGCAGAGGGCAGGGGTATGGCGGGGAGCTGTTTTTT.

The chain has TRBV7-2 and TRBJ2-2; tentative D call: TRBD1 (5 bases). V lost 5 bases to trimming and J lost 8 bases, with 15 bases between them. This CDR3 is built from 14 residues. CDR1 is SGHTA, CDR2 FQGNSA, per germline. CDR3 sequence (DNA): TGTGCCAGCAGCCCCGGACAAGGACGGGGGGAGCTGTTTTTT. It codes for CASSPGQGRGELFF.

The DNA for the CDR3 is TGTGCCAGCAGCTCTTACACCCGGACTAGCGGGAGGGGTTTGGCAGATACGCAGTATTTT. Translating gives CASSSYTRTSGRGLADTQYF. The chain joins TRBV13 to TRBJ2-3; 15 nucleotides agree with TRBD2. The CDR3 length is 20 residues. J lost 4 bases, V lost 4 bases, and 15 bases had no gene match. Germline assignment: CDR1 PRHDT and CDR2 FYEKMQ (reference sequence).

The chain recombines TRBV6-2 or TRBV6-3 with TRBJ1-2; 7 bases fit TRBD1. J was trimmed by 4 bases and V by 2 bases; bases with no gene match: 16. The germline gives CDR1 MNHEY, CDR2 SVGEGT. This CDR3 has 18 residues. The DNA for the CDR3 is TGTGCCAGCAGTTACCCAGTGACAGGGATTAGCCTCCTCTATGGCTACACCTTC. Protein: CASSYPVTGISLLYGYTF.